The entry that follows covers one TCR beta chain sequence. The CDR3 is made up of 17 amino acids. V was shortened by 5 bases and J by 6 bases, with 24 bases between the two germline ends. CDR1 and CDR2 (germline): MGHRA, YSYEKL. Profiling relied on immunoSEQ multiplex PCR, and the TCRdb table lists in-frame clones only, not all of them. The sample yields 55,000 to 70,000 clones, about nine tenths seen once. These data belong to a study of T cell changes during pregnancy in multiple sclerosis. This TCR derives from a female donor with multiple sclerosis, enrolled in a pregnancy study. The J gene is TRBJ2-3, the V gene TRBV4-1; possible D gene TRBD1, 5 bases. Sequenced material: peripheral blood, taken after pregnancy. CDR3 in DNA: TGCGCCAGCAGCACCAGACATGTAAGGGGTGGGTCGGATACGCAGTATTTT. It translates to CASSTRHVRGGSDTQYF.